This TCR beta chain was documented in a study of T cells after yellow fever vaccination. Turning to the study itself: SMART-Seq v4 Ultra Low Input handled preparation of low-cell-number fractions. Study outcomes and limitations: Compared with primary, the secondary response was weaker and peaked at day 5, not 15. Boosting was followed by the reappearance of most primary-vaccination clones (approximately 95% CD4, under 90% CD8).

CDR3 length: 14 residues. With V trimmed by 6 bases and J by 2 bases, 5 bases remained unmatched. The germline V gene encodes CDR1 MNHNS and CDR2 SASEGT. TCR cDNA, made by 5'RACE template switching, carried an added universal primer site and UMIs. TCRdb re-analysed the 5' RACE reads in MiXCR, keeping a single row per CDR3 protein. Of fewer than 150,000 distinct CDR3 sequences listed, 7.7% were seen once; the top ten hold roughly 0.73%. This clonotype was picked up many times. Antigen unknown. The sequence came from a man aged 25 to 45 who received the YFV17D yellow fever vaccine. The source was CD4+ T cells sorted from PBMCs, collected 5 days after the yellow fever booster vaccination. The genes are TRBV6-1 and TRBJ1-2; the match to TRBD1 covers 8 bases. As DNA, the CDR3 is TGTGCCAGCAGAAGACAGGGGACCAACTATGGCTACACCTTC. It is translated as CASRRQGTNYGYTF.